A single sample gave rise to the 25 T cell receptor beta chains below, sequenced in a study of shared clonotypes between healthy human individuals. Method: immunoSEQ multiplex PCR; TCRdb's copy keeps in-frame clones and lacks some. The sample records roughly 2 million clones, 90% to 96% being singletons. The specimen sequenced was naive CD4+ T cells sorted from blood. Subset specified: CD45RA+ positively selected. The origin of the receptors is a man between 18 and 35 years old in good health.

The chain joins TRBV5-4 to TRBJ1-3; D remains ambiguous. Trimming shortened V by 0 bases and J by 4 bases, and 8 bases separated the two germline ends. Germline V gene sequence: CDR1 SGHNT, CDR2 YYREEE (reference sequence). The CDR3 contains 14 residues. The CDR3 protein is CASSLDSGGNTIYF. For the CDR3, the DNA is TGTGCCAGCAGCTTGGACAGCGGGGGAAACACCATATATTTT.

The V call is TRBV5-1, the J call TRBJ2-7, with a weak D call TRBD1 (6 bases). V was clipped by 2 bases and J by 5 bases, with 11 bases between them. Per the germline V gene, CDR1 is SGHRS and CDR2 is YFSETQ. This CDR3 is built from 13 residues. The CDR3 loop reads CASSFGQSNEQYF. The CDR3 DNA sequence: TGCGCCAGCAGCTTCGGACAGTCGAACGAGCAGTACTTC.

On this clone itself: A junction end diverges from the germline sequence, so it may reflect a read error. The rearrangement uses TRBV2 and TRBJ1-4; a weak D match, TRBD1 (6 bases). The CDR3 totals 13 residues. CDR1 and CDR2 (germline): SNHLY, FYNNEI. The CDR3 loop reads CASSVAQGDSARF. CDR3 bases: TGTGCCAGCAGTGTCGCACAGGGTGATTCGGCCCGTTTT.

This clone was seen only once. The rearrangement links TRBV6-5 to TRBJ1-2; D may be TRBD1 (5 bases). CDR3 length: 15 residues. Germline-derived CDR1 and CDR2 are MNHEY and SVGAGI. The V and J ends lost 0 bases and 7 bases respectively, with 15 bases between them. The CDR3 loop reads CASSYSTQGTAGYTF. In nucleotides, the CDR3 is TGTGCCAGCAGTTACTCGACGCAGGGCACCGCTGGCTACACCTTC.

The J gene is TRBJ1-2, the V gene TRBV6-5; D ambiguous. This CDR3 has 15 residues. Deletions cut 2 bases from V and 4 bases from J, with 14 bases between. CDR1 and CDR2 (germline): MNHEY, SVGAGI. CDR3 nucleotides: TGTGCCAGCAGTTACGATGGCAGTACCCCCTATGGCTACACCTTC. Protein sequence: CASSYDGSTPYGYTF.

The chain uses TRBV25-1 and TRBJ1-4, with D uncertain. The CDR3 has 14 residues. Germline CDR1 and CDR2: MGHDK and SYGVNS. The V end was cut by 3 bases, the J end by 8 bases, with 13 bases between. CDR3 protein: CASSETGSWEKLFF. Here the CDR3 DNA reads TGTGCCAGCAGTGAGACCGGGTCTTGGGAAAAACTGTTTTTT.

V gene TRBV10-2 combines with J gene TRBJ2-5, with D unclear. Germline CDR1 WSHSY, CDR2 SAAADI. This CDR3 contains 11 residues. Trimming took off 3 bases at V and 5 bases at J, with 4 bases between the two ends. The CDR3: CASSDGETQYF. The CDR3, as DNA: TGCGCCAGCAGTGACGGGGAGACCCAGTACTTC.

DNA of the CDR3: TGTGCCAGCGCGCAGGGGGTGGAGGACAAAAACATTCAGTACTTC. This sequence encodes CASAQGVEDKNIQYF. The chain couples TRBV6-5 to TRBJ2-4, with 7 bases lining up with TRBD1. Looked up from germline, CDR1 is MNHEY and CDR2 is SVGAGI. The CDR3 contains 15 residues. V dropped 8 bases and J dropped 3; count of bases not matched to a gene: 10.

The chain uses TRBV6-1 and TRBJ2-6; D gene unclear. The CDR3 extends over 16 amino acids. Germline assignment: CDR1 MNHNS and CDR2 SASEGT. Trimming shortened V by 4 bases and J by 1 base, and 11 bases separated the two germline ends. CDR3 sequence reads: CASSGAKLSGANVLTF. In DNA form, the CDR3 reads TGTGCCAGCAGTGGGGCAAAGCTTTCTGGGGCCAACGTCCTGACTTTC.

This clone was picked up one time. This sequence joins TRBV30 and TRBJ1-2; a possible D gene is TRBD1 (5 bases). The CDR3 has 12 residues. Germline assignment: CDR1 GTSNPN and CDR2 SVGIG (reference sequence). V was shortened by 2 bases and J by 7 bases, with 11 bases between the two germline ends. The CDR3: CAWSRQGSGYTF. The CDR3 nucleotides read TGTGCCTGGAGTAGGCAGGGTAGTGGCTACACCTTC.

This clone has only a few counts. The genes are TRBV7-6 and TRBJ1-5, with unresolved D. CDR1 is SGHVS, CDR2 FNYEAQ, per germline. V lost 5 bases and J 4 bases, leaving 6 bases between the germline ends. CDR3 size: 12 residues. DNA of the CDR3: TGTGCCAGCAGCCCCTTGAATCAGCCCCAGCATTTT. This codes for CASSPLNQPQHF.

Concerning this clone itself: Other DNA variants within this sample encode the same CDR3. This sequence joins TRBV18 and TRBJ1-4, with D possibly matching TRBD1 (5 bases). The V and J ends lost 2 bases and 4 bases respectively, with 8 bases between them. Per germline, CDR1 KGHSH and CDR2 LQKENI. The CDR3 is made up of 14 amino acids. CDR3 nucleotides: TGTGCCAGCTCACCAGGGGGAAATAATGAAAAACTGTTTTTT. Its translation: CASSPGGNNEKLFF.

The chain joins TRBV7-9 to TRBJ1-5; 7 bases fit TRBD1. CDR1 is SEHNR and CDR2 is FQNEAQ in the germline V gene (reference sequence). This CDR3 has 16 amino acids. J gave up 6 bases and V 5 bases, and 13 bases lay outside the gene matches. The CDR3 spells CASSRSVGGEIQPQHF. The CDR3 DNA sequence: TGTGCCAGCAGCCGTAGCGTAGGGGGCGAAATTCAGCCCCAGCATTTT.

This clone has a single count. This CDR3 is also generated by other DNA sequences in the sample. V is TRBV6-1 and J is TRBJ2-7; 8 bases are a match to TRBD1. With V trimmed by 6 bases and J by 2 bases, 3 bases remained unmatched. The CDR3 runs 13 residues. Germline CDR1 is MNHNS and CDR2 is SASEGT. The CDR3: CASRGTGTYEQYF. The CDR3 nucleotides are TGTGCCAGCAGGGGGACAGGAACCTACGAGCAGTACTTC.

J is TRBJ2-5 and V is TRBV5-1; 9 bases align to TRBD1. Germline V gene data show CDR1 as SGHRS and CDR2 as YFSETQ. The CDR3 is 15 amino acids. The V segment lost 4 bases and the J segment 1 base; nucleotides outside the gene matches: 5. The CDR3 DNA is TGCGCCAGCAGCGTACAGGGGGCTTCCCAAGAGACCCAGTACTTC. Its translation is CASSVQGASQETQYF.

V is TRBV6-1 and J is TRBJ1-5; 7 bases align to TRBD1. The CDR3 spans 13 residues. Unmatched junction bases numbered 3, after V lost 9 bases and J lost 1 base. Germline lookup yields CDR1 MNHNS and CDR2 SASEGT. The CDR3 DNA is TGTGCCAGTGGGACAGAGAGCAATCAGCCCCAGCATTTT. Translation: CASGTESNQPQHF.

The CDR3 bases are TGTGCCTGGAAGGAAGGGCGAAACACTGAAGCTTTCTTT. It is translated as CAWKEGRNTEAFF. V gene TRBV30 combines with J gene TRBJ1-1; D not certain. Looked up from germline, CDR1 is GTSNPN and CDR2 is SVGIG (reference sequence). Trimming cost V 4 bases and J 2 bases, with 11 bases left between them. The CDR3 covers 13 residues.

The chain has TRBV28 and TRBJ1-5; D may be TRBD1 (6 bases). Deletions cut 4 bases from V and 0 bases from J, with 13 bases between. The CDR3 is 16 amino acids. The V gene's germline CDR1 is MDHEN and CDR2 SYDVKM. Here the CDR3 DNA reads TGTGCCAGCAGTTCGATCAGGGGATATAGCAATCAGCCCCAGCATTTT. It yields the protein CASSSIRGYSNQPQHF.

The chain is built from TRBV7-2 and TRBJ2-2, with 7 bases identical to TRBD2. V was pared by 3 bases and J by 7 bases, with 11 bases of the junction left unmatched. This CDR3 is 16 amino acids long. Germline loops: CDR1 SGHTA, CDR2 FQGNSA. The CDR3 reads CASSLGLPGTGGELFF. CDR3 bases: TGTGCCAGCAGCTTGGGACTACCCGGGACGGGCGGGGAGCTGTTTTTT.

The chain couples TRBV4-1 to TRBJ2-6, with 9 bases aligning to TRBD1. Germline lookup yields CDR1 MGHRA and CDR2 YSYEKL. This CDR3 contains 19 residues. The V and J ends lost 0 bases and 2 bases, in that order; junction bases with no gene match: 8. The CDR3 here is CASSQDYTGGRTGANVLTF. CDR3 nucleotide sequence: TGCGCCAGCAGCCAAGATTATACAGGGGGCCGAACTGGGGCCAACGTCCTGACTTTC.

The chain joins TRBV7-6 to TRBJ2-5; D might be TRBD1 (5 bases). V lost 5 bases and J lost 5, with 12 bases in between. CDR1 and CDR2 (germline): SGHVS, FNYEAQ. The CDR3 spans 13 residues. The CDR3 DNA sequence: TGTGCCAGCAGCCATGACAGCGAGGAGACCCAGTACTTC. Translation: CASSHDSEETQYF.

The rearrangement links TRBV5-4 to TRBJ2-5; 7 nucleotides line up with TRBD2. With 4 bases clipped from V and 5 bases from J, the junction kept 8 bases outside the gene matches. Germline lookup yields CDR1 SGHNT and CDR2 YYREEE (reference sequence). This CDR3 has 14 residues. The CDR3 DNA reads as TGTGCCAGCAGCCCATCGTGGGGGGGGGAGACCCAGTACTTC. Its translation: CASSPSWGGETQYF.

The chain employs TRBV11-2 and TRBJ2-1; no clear D. Between the trimmed V and J ends, which lost 0 bases and 5 bases, there was a span of 11 bases. This CDR3 spans 15 amino acids. The germline V gene has CDR1 SGHAT and CDR2 FQNNGV. Written as DNA, the CDR3 is TGTGCCAGCAGCTTAGAAGGGAAACCGCACAATGAGCAGTTCTTC. As protein: CASSLEGKPHNEQFF.

A note on this clone: The identical CDR3 is also encoded by other nucleotide sequences in the sample. As DNA, the CDR3 is TGTGCCAGCAGTTCGGGACGGTACACAGATACGCAGTATTTT. Amino acid sequence: CASSSGRYTDTQYF. This chain connects TRBV6-5 to TRBJ2-3; D could derive from TRBD1 or TRBD2 (5 bases each). This CDR3 is built from 14 residues. Germline lookup yields CDR1 MNHEY and CDR2 SVGAGI. V was trimmed by 4 bases and J by 2 bases, leaving 10 bases between them.

This rearrangement joins TRBV4-3 to TRBJ2-1, with 11 bases lining up with TRBD2. The trim removed 1 base at V and 12 bases at J, leaving 14 bases unmatched. The CDR3 sequence is 17 residues long. Germline V CDR1 and CDR2: LGHNA, YSLEER. CDR3 amino acids: CASSQALDDSGRAGQFF. CDR3 in DNA: TGCGCCAGCAGCCAAGCTCTCGATGATAGCGGGAGGGCAGGGCAGTTCTTC.